A selection of T cell receptor beta chains follows, all from one sample in a study of CD4 T cells in relation to SARS-CoV-2 and coronaviruses. This table comes from immunoSEQ multiplex PCR, and its TCRdb copy is limited to in-frame clones, with some not included. The sample contains some 30,000 clones, 78% of which appear only once. Which antigens these TCRs recognize remains unknown. The sample comprised CD4+ T cells from PBMCs, cultured in vitro. The receptors originated from a human donor in good health. Both conserved end residues are part of each CDR3. The D gene is left open where the match is weak. A row's size may be missing; if present it is once, few, many or a size class.

d_gene	abundance	v_gene	j_gene	CDR3nt	CDR3aa
NA	NA	TRBV7-8	TRBJ2-1	TGTGCCAGCACCCTAGAGGCTTGGGGTTGGGGAATTGAGCAGTTCTTC	CASTLEAWGWGIEQFF
NA	NA	TRBV10-3	TRBJ2-1	TGTGCCATCAGTTCCAGGGGTGGCAATGAGCAGTTCTTC	CAISSRGGNEQFF
TRBD1	NA	TRBV3-1/TRBV3-2	TRBJ1-1	TGTGCCACTTCACAGGGGGAGTACACTGAAGCTTTCTTT	CATSQGEYTEAFF
NA	NA	TRBV9	TRBJ2-3	TGTGCCAGCAGCGTAGGACTAGAACTCACAGATACGCAGTATTTT	CASSVGLELTDTQYF
TRBD1	NA	TRBV7-2	TRBJ2-7	TGTGCCAGCAGCTTACGGGACAGGGGGCCCGAGCAGTACTTC	CASSLRDRGPEQYF
NA	NA	TRBV29-1	TRBJ1-1	TGCAGCGGGTGGACGGTGAGATTGAACACTGAAGCTTTCTTT	CSGWTVRLNTEAFF
TRBD2	NA	TRBV27	TRBJ2-2	TGTGCCAGCAGTTTTGATCTAGTAGCGGGGAACACCGGGGAGCTGTTTTTT	CASSFDLVAGNTGELFF
TRBD2	NA	TRBV10-2	TRBJ2-1	TGCGCCAGCAGTGAGTCCAGCGGGAGGACGGATGAGCAGTTCTTC	CASSESSGRTDEQFF
NA	NA	TRBV6-2/TRBV6-3	TRBJ1-1	TGTGCCAGCAGTTACTCCCGACAGCCCTGGGGCACTGAAGCTTTCTTT	CASSYSRQPWGTEAFF
NA	NA	TRBV5-1	TRBJ2-5	TGCGCCAGCAGCTTGCCCCTTCTCACATCAATCCAAGAGACCCAGTACTTC	CASSLPLLTSIQETQYF
NA	NA	TRBV7-9	TRBJ2-6	TGTGCCAGCAGCTTGGGGGTCTCTGGGGCCAACGTCCTGACTTTC	CASSLGVSGANVLTF
NA	NA	TRBV7-6	TRBJ2-5	TGTGCCAGCAGCAGGAGAGGGCGGGGCGTGTACCAAGAGACCCAGTACTTC	CASSRRGRGVYQETQYF
NA	NA	TRBV7-9	TRBJ1-4	TGTGCCAGCAGCTTATCTGCAACTAATGAAAAACTGTTTTTT	CASSLSATNEKLFF
NA	NA	TRBV6-4	TRBJ2-3	TGTGCCAGCAGTGTGGGGAATGGCGCAGATACGCAGTATTTT	CASSVGNGADTQYF
NA	NA	TRBV9	TRBJ2-3	TGTGCCAGCAGCCCAAGATCAGATACGCAGTATTTT	CASSPRSDTQYF
NA	NA	TRBV30	TRBJ1-4	TGTGCCTGGAGTACTGGGGGCCTTAATGAAAAACTGTTTTTT	CAWSTGGLNEKLFF
TRBD2	NA	TRBV5-1	TRBJ2-7	TGCGCCAGCAGACCTGGGACTAGCGGGAGTAGTGCCTACGAGCAGTACTTC	CASRPGTSGSSAYEQYF
NA	few	TRBV5-1	TRBJ2-3	TGCGCCAGCAGCGGGGAAGGGACGCCTCCCACAGATACGCAGTATTTT	CASSGEGTPPTDTQYF
NA	NA	TRBV11-2	TRBJ1-6	TGTGCCAGCAGCTTAGGTGGGGATGATTCACCCCTCCACTTT	CASSLGGDDSPLHF
NA	few	TRBV6-6	TRBJ1-2	TGTGCCAGCAGTCCCGGACAGCTCTATGGCTACACCTTC	CASSPGQLYGYTF
TRBD2	NA	TRBV2	TRBJ2-2	TGTGCCAGCACCGTCCCGGGACTAGCGGGAGGGTTCGTTGGCACCGGGGAGCTGTTTTTT	CASTVPGLAGGFVGTGELFF
NA	NA	TRBV7-2	TRBJ2-7	TGTGCCAGCAGCTCCCAGCGGAGAAGGGGCGGCGAGCAGTACTTC	CASSSQRRRGGEQYF
NA	NA	TRBV12-3/TRBV12-4	TRBJ1-3	TGTGCCAGCAGCCCTACCGCTGGAAACACCATATATTTT	CASSPTAGNTIYF
NA	NA	TRBV19	TRBJ1-6	TGTGCCAGCCGACAGGTGGATAATTCACCCCTCCACTTT	CASRQVDNSPLHF
NA	NA	TRBV6-2/TRBV6-3	TRBJ2-7	TGTGCCAGCAGCCCAACTGAGGACAAACAGTACTTC	CASSPTEDKQYF
NA	NA	TRBV7-8	TRBJ1-2	TGTGCCAGCAGCTTAGAGCGGGGCCTAGGGGGCTACACCTTC	CASSLERGLGGYTF
TRBD1	NA	TRBV30	TRBJ1-1	TGTGCCTGGAGTCTCCTCGAGACAGGGGTCCCTGAAGCTTTCTTT	CAWSLLETGVPEAFF
TRBD1	once	TRBV5-1	TRBJ2-7	TGCGCCAGCAGCCCCGGGACAGGGAAATCCTACGAGCAGTACTTC	CASSPGTGKSYEQYF
NA	few	TRBV27	TRBJ1-1	TGTGCCAGCAGTCCCCGAGGTAGGACTGAAGCTTTCTTT	CASSPRGRTEAFF
TRBD1	NA	TRBV7-2	TRBJ1-5	TGTGCCAGCAGCGCACGACAGGGGTCGTTTCAGCCCCAGCATTTT	CASSARQGSFQPQHF
NA	NA	TRBV30	TRBJ2-1	TGTGCCTGGACCCGACAGGCCTCCTACAATGAGCAGTTCTTC	CAWTRQASYNEQFF
TRBD2	once	TRBV7-2	TRBJ2-5	TGTGCCAGCAGCCTCGGGACTAGCGGGGGGCAAGAGACCCAGTACTTC	CASSLGTSGGQETQYF
NA	NA	TRBV7-3	TRBJ2-5	TGTGCCAGCAGCTTAAATGGGGGTTTGGAGACCCAGTACTTC	CASSLNGGLETQYF
TRBD2	NA	TRBV7-2	TRBJ2-5	TGTGCCAGCAGCGTGTTAGTGGGAGGGCCCGGAGAGACCCAGTACTTC	CASSVLVGGPGETQYF
NA	few	TRBV5-1	TRBJ1-6	TGCGCCAGCAGCTTGGATGGGAGCTCCTATAATTCACCCCTCCACTTT	CASSLDGSSYNSPLHF
NA	once	TRBV5-6	TRBJ1-1	TGTGCCAGCAGCTTGGCGGTAGGGTGGCGGAACACTGAAGCTTTCTTT	CASSLAVGWRNTEAFF
NA	NA	TRBV12-5	TRBJ2-5	TGTGCTAGTGGTTCTGTATTAGGGACCCAGTACTTC	CASGSVLGTQYF
NA	NA	TRBV6-2/TRBV6-3	TRBJ1-6	TGTGCCAGCAGTTACGGCCGACAGGTCTCCTATAATTCACCCCTCCACTTT	CASSYGRQVSYNSPLHF
TRBD2	NA	TRBV7-2	TRBJ2-3	TGTGCCAGCAGAAGCGGGAGGGCCTCAACAGATACGCAGTATTTT	CASRSGRASTDTQYF
TRBD1	NA	TRBV6-5	TRBJ2-7	TGTGCCAGCAGTCGGGGACAGTTTAGCTACGAGCAGTACTTC	CASSRGQFSYEQYF
TRBD1	NA	TRBV7-2	TRBJ1-6	TGTGCCAGCAGCTGGGGGACAGGTGATGGTTCACCCCTCCACTTT	CASSWGTGDGSPLHF
NA	NA	TRBV12-3/TRBV12-4	TRBJ1-4	TGTGCCACCCGAACAGGGCAGGAAAAACTGTTTTTT	CATRTGQEKLFF
NA	once	TRBV30	TRBJ1-4	TGTGCCTGGAAACAGACAACTAATGAAAAACTGTTTTTT	CAWKQTTNEKLFF
NA	NA	TRBV5-6	TRBJ1-1	TGTGCCAGCAGCTCCCTCGGGGATGTAGCGCCGGCTTTCTTT	CASSSLGDVAPAFF
NA	NA	TRBV13	TRBJ2-5	TGTGCCAGCAGCCAACTTCGGGGGGCGCGGGGGTCCGGGACCCAGTACTTC	CASSQLRGARGSGTQYF
NA	NA	TRBV27	TRBJ1-5	TGTGCCAGCAGTTTAAGTGCGTCTTTCGTTAATCAGCCCCAGCATTTT	CASSLSASFVNQPQHF
NA	NA	TRBV11-2	TRBJ2-1	TGTGCCAGCAGCCCTTACAATGAGCAGTTCTTC	CASSPYNEQFF
NA	NA	TRBV9	TRBJ1-2	TGTGCCAGCAGCGTAGGGGGGGTTCCCGACAGGACCTATGGCTACACCTTC	CASSVGGVPDRTYGYTF
TRBD2	NA	TRBV9	TRBJ2-2	TGTGCCAGCAGCGCCCCTGGCGGGGGGGCTCTAACCGGGGAGCTGTTTTTT	CASSAPGGGALTGELFF
NA	NA	TRBV23-1	TRBJ2-7	TGCGCCAGCAGTCAATCGTCTCAGGGCTCCTACGAGCAGTACTTC	CASSQSSQGSYEQYF
NA	NA	TRBV29-1	TRBJ2-2	TGCAGCGTTGGCCAGGGGAGTATTACCGGGGAGCTGTTTTTT	CSVGQGSITGELFF
TRBD1	NA	TRBV9	TRBJ1-1	TGTGCCAGCAGCCCGAACAGGGGGATCCCTGAAGCTTTCTTT	CASSPNRGIPEAFF
TRBD1	NA	TRBV3-1/TRBV3-2	TRBJ1-1	TGTGCCAGCAGCCGCCCGGACAGGGGTCGAACTGAAGCTTTCTTT	CASSRPDRGRTEAFF
TRBD1	NA	TRBV27	TRBJ1-1	TGTGCCAGCAGTTTACGAGAGGGGGCGGGCACTGAAGCTTTCTTT	CASSLREGAGTEAFF
NA	NA	TRBV11-1	TRBJ1-1	TGTGCCAGCAGCTTAGTAACGGGCTTCAACACTGAAGCTTTCTTT	CASSLVTGFNTEAFF
NA	once	TRBV11-2	TRBJ1-6	TGTGCCAGCAGCTTCCGGGGGCTCGGTTCACCCCTCCACTTT	CASSFRGLGSPLHF
NA	NA	TRBV7-2	TRBJ1-4	TGTGCCAGCAGCAGAGGGGGTAATGAAAAACTGTTTTTT	CASSRGGNEKLFF
TRBD2	NA	TRBV4-3	TRBJ2-1	TGCGCCAGCAGCCAAGAGCGAGCGGGGGTGGACAATGAGCAGTTCTTC	CASSQERAGVDNEQFF
TRBD2	medium-sized	TRBV29-1	TRBJ2-7	TGCAGCGTTGGGGTAGCGGGAGGGTACGAGCAGTACTTC	CSVGVAGGYEQYF